A single sample gave rise to the 4 T cell receptor beta chains below, sequenced in a study of T cell responses to AZD1222 COVID-19 vaccine (TCRdb year 2021). The time point label corresponds to: baseline before first vaccination. Library creation used the immunoSEQ multiplex PCR assay. As stored in TCRdb, this immuneACCESS dataset retains in-frame rearrangements with V and J assigned. A fraction of the clones does not appear; measured against another copy, unresolved V genes explain less than half of the discrepancy, and the remainder lacks a known reason. Recorded for this sample are 85,000 to 130,000 clones; roughly nine tenths of them occurred a single time. The top ten clones comprise approximately 15% of the sample. The sample was peripheral blood, taken on day 0 of AZD1222 vaccination. The receptors here all came from an adult in good health.

The gene calls are TRBV9 and TRBJ1-2, with D unresolved. V was shortened by 3 bases and J by 6 bases, with 15 bases between the two germline ends. CDR1 and CDR2 from the germline V gene are SGDLS and YYNGEE. The CDR3 is 14 amino acids. Written as DNA, the CDR3 is TGTGCCAGCAGCGCTGTGGGGTTTGGGGATGGCTACACCTTC. It yields the protein CASSAVGFGDGYTF.

CDR3 loop: CASSPGTGPWGGNTIYF. CDR3 nucleotides: TGTGCCAGCAGCCCGGGGACAGGCCCTTGGGGTGGAAACACCATATATTTT. The J gene is TRBJ1-3, the V gene TRBV27; 8 positions match TRBD1. This CDR3 region has 17 residues. The germline gives CDR1 MNHEY, CDR2 SMNVEV (reference sequence). V was pared by 6 bases and J by 3 bases, with 13 bases of the junction left unmatched.

V gene TRBV29-1 combines with J gene TRBJ1-2; 8 bases agree with TRBD1. CDR1 is SQVTM, CDR2 ANQGSEA, per germline. The V and J ends lost 6 bases and 5 bases, in that order; junction bases with no gene match: 5. This CDR3 comprises 12 residues. The CDR3 DNA follows: TGCAGCGTATCAGGACAGGGTTATGGCTACACCTTC. This sequence encodes CSVSGQGYGYTF.

V usage is TRBV11-3 and J usage is TRBJ1-6; D gene uncertain. CDR3 size: 17 residues. The germline V gene has CDR1 SGHNT and CDR2 YENEEA. The germline V and J ends were trimmed by 5 bases and 8 bases, with 22 bases remaining between them. CDR3 nucleotide sequence: TGTGCCAGCAGCAAAGCCTCGAGGCGGGCAGACGATTCACCCCTCCACTTT. The encoded protein is CASSKASRRADDSPLHF.